Listed below are T cell receptor beta chains from one sample, sequenced in a study of T-cell reconstitution after alpha-beta-depleted transplantation in children. TCRdb called the PCR reads again in MiXCR, with one record for every CDR3 protein. The sample has some 460,000 distinct CDR3 sequences, roughly 17% seen once. Material: PBMCs, mostly from graft donor cells, obtained 360 days after TCRalphabeta/CD19-depleted stem cell transplant. All receptors derive from a boy under two years old who had a stem cell transplant for Wiskott-Aldrich syndrome, so the T cells may come from the graft donor. The CDR3 runs from the conserved cysteine through the conserved F or W.

j_call	v_call	cdr3_aa
TRBJ2-1	TRBV5-5	CAVGSYNEQFF
TRBJ2-2	TRBV7-9	CASSHSGGLTGELFF
TRBJ2-1	TRBV5-1	CASKRGPLMDEQFF
TRBJ2-1	TRBV24-1	CATSDQTGTGETNEQFF
TRBJ2-2	TRBV4-3	CASSPAVSHTGELFF
TRBJ2-7	TRBV20-1	CSALDRVLYEQYF
TRBJ2-3	TRBV5-1	CASSPAASGSSDTQYF
TRBJ2-5	TRBV7-8	CASSLIRIRETQYF
TRBJ2-1	TRBV12-3/TRBV12-4	CASSFAGVLGVEQYEQFF
TRBJ1-1	TRBV29-1	CSVDGGGYTEAFF
TRBJ2-5	TRBV5-5	CASRHRGQETQYF
TRBJ2-1	TRBV10-3	CAIGRRGNDNEQFF
TRBJ1-6	TRBV9	CASSVGGGSPLHF
TRBJ2-7	TRBV20-1	CSALRGGRWYEQYF
TRBJ2-1	TRBV11-2	CASSLYGLRPYNEQFF
TRBJ2-7	TRBV15	CATSSSGGRYEQYF
TRBJ2-7	TRBV5-1	CASSLGALAYSSYEQYF
TRBJ1-5	TRBV7-9	CASSFDHNQPQHF
TRBJ2-5	TRBV5-1	CASSWGTAQETQYF
TRBJ1-2	TRBV4-1	CASSQAGDGLGYTF
TRBJ2-1	TRBV4-1	CASSVKPPGTSGRARYNEQFF
TRBJ2-5	TRBV11-1	CASSRGRLNWDREETQYF
TRBJ2-3	TRBV20-1	CSATTGTDTQYF
TRBJ2-5	TRBV20-1	CSARDRHAWETQYF
TRBJ2-7	TRBV6-5	CASSYERDHEQYF
TRBJ2-1	TRBV15	CATSRDPGRSSYNEQFF